This T cell receptor beta chain was sequenced for a study of blood T cell repertoires in COVID-19. Overall study: Samples of COVID-19 (acute and convalescent) were obtained from the United States, Italy and Spain.

Per the original data handling: Reference gene primers were amplified, and this amplification served to estimate nucleated cell counts. Profiled with immunoSEQ multiplex PCR; TCRdb holds only in-frame clones, not every one. The D gene and trimming were derived from the DNA, and the V and J assignments and clone size from that table. The sample lists a few hundred thousand clones, approximately 90% seen once, with roughly 8.5% in the top ten. This clone has just a few counts. The V and J ends lost 8 bases and 0 bases, in that order; junction bases with no gene match: 5. CDR3 length: 15 amino acids. Germline loops: CDR1 MNHNY, CDR2 SVGAGI (reference sequence).

The specimen sequenced was PBMCs or T cells enriched from blood (not recorded which). This rearrangement joins TRBV6-6 to TRBJ1-4; 8 bases fit TRBD1. The sequence was obtained from a woman between 55 and 75 years old who had recovered from COVID-19. The CDR3 DNA sequence: TGTGCCAGCTTCAGGGGGCCTCCAACTAATGAAAAACTGTTTTTT. Translating it yields CASFRGPPTNEKLFF.